This TCR beta chain was captured in a study of blood T cells in healthy people across ages. Study-level findings and limits: Unsorted PBMCs blocked a conclusive comparison of naive and antigen-experienced cells. Versus aged donors, long-lived donors had higher diversity and more naive CD4+ cells. Any changes in expanded clonotypes were possibly confounded, as donor CMV status remained unknown.

The CDR3 extends over 13 amino acids. V lost 2 bases and J lost 8, with 12 bases in between. A second about 7 to 12 cycle PCR used barcoded and J-beta primers. Every cDNA molecule carried a tag from a template-switch adaptor bearing 12 random nucleotides. TCRdb re-called the 5' RACE reads with MiXCR, one entry per CDR3 protein. The data show 850,000 to 1,100,000 distinct CDR3 sequences, around two fifths seen once. This clonotype was detected once. Its antigen is undetermined. Sequencing input: blood. The chain joins TRBV12-3 or TRBV12-4 to TRBJ1-2; TRBD1 is a possible D gene (6 bases). This TCR came from a man between 18 and 35 years old in good health. The CDR3 region has the DNA TGTGCCAGCAGTTTATCAGGGGCGCAAGGCTACACCTTC. Protein: CASSLSGAQGYTF.